This T cell receptor (beta chain) appears in the sequencing data of a study of blood T cell repertoires in COVID-19 (TCRdb year 2020). About the full investigation: Samples from collaborators originated in the United States, Italy and Spain and spanned both the acute and convalescent phases of COVID-19. The repertoires were released in a freely available public database meant as a resource for research on the immune response to SARS-CoV-2. Sample metadata almost always included a de-identified subject ID, COVID-19 status, age in years and sex. HLA class I and class II types, where available, came from metadata supplied by the sample provider rather than from assay-based typing. The material from the prospective study consisted of cDNA or gDNA derived from T cells, B-cell-depleted T cells, or PBMCs. Subjects who had been exposed to COVID-19, were actively infected with it, or had recovered from it provided the deeply sampled blood TCRbeta repertoires that made up the dataset. The samples were drawn from two sources: the first 160 participants of the ongoing ImmuneRACE study, and some 1,300 subjects contributed by 6 global collaborators. Overall study results and their limits: The amount of clinical and demographic metadata varied by source and participant and was provided uncurated.

TCRbeta CDR3 regions were amplified from genomic DNA using the immunoSEQ Assay, a bias-controlled multiplex PCR. Per the authors' processing: Nucleated cell counts per sample were estimated from amplification of reference gene primers within the assay. To quantify the absolute abundance of each unique TCRbeta CDR3 rearrangement, sequence reads were collapsed and filtered. For each sample, productive Simpson clonality was calculated as the square root of Simpson's diversity index over productive rearrangements. Held by TCRdb, this immuneACCESS table contains in-frame sequences only and omits some clones. Under half of the omission traces to an unresolved V gene where checked; the cause of the rest is unknown. The V and J calls and clone size are taken from that table; D and trimming were inferred from the DNA. For this sample there are around 100,000 clones; approximately 92% appear just once. Roughly 30% of the sample is taken by the ten largest.

For this clone: The antigen it recognizes is unknown. Base qualities were left out, and no much larger clone turns up one base away.

The collaborating institutions used their own protocols to collect whole blood in K2EDTA tubes. For TCRbeta analysis, collaborators shipped samples as frozen whole blood, isolated PBMCs, or DNA extracted from either of those sample types. V and J are truncated by 6 bases and 6 bases respectively, leaving an intervening sequence of 21 bases. The CDR3 runs 15 amino acids, cysteine and phenylalanine included. CDR3 DNA is the only sequence kept; it has 45 bases, read in frame from the first base. The germline V gene encodes CDR1 SGHVS and CDR2 FQNEAQ. This receptor was obtained from an elderly woman with acute or convalescent COVID-19. In this chain, TRBV7-8 is recombined with TRBJ2-7; D gene: possibly TRBD1, on 6 matching bases. Sequenced material: peripheral blood. The DNA sequence is as follows: TGTGCCAGCAGGTCCGGGACACGGCCGACACCCGAGCAGTACTTC. Its coded protein is CASRSGTRPTPEQYF.